The 11 T cell receptor beta chains below all came from one sample that was sequenced in a study of shared clonotypes between healthy human individuals. Selected positively for CCR7 and CD45RO-negative, naive CD8 cells excluded terminally differentiated effector memory CD45RA+ cells. TCRdb's table, derived via immunoSEQ multiplex PCR, lists solely in-frame clones and lacks some. The sample holds 450,000 to 700,000 clones, 95% to 96% seen once. Sequences were obtained from naive CD8+ T cells sorted from blood. The receptor source for this set is a woman between 25 and 40 years old in good health.

This chain uses TRBV2 with TRBJ2-3, with TRBD1 matching over 10 bases. V lost 11 bases, J lost 6 bases, and 8 bases stayed unmatched. This CDR3 is 13 amino acids long. Germline V gives CDR1 SNHLY, CDR2 FYNNEI. The CDR3 here is CAGRQGAADTQYF. In nucleotides, the CDR3 is TGTGCCGGCCGACAGGGGGCAGCGGATACGCAGTATTTT.

The rearrangement joins TRBV15 to TRBJ2-6; 9 bases align to TRBD1. CDR1 and CDR2 (germline): LNHNV, YYDKDF (reference sequence). Unmatched junction bases numbered 8, after V lost 1 base and J lost 7 bases. The CDR3 extends over 17 amino acids. The CDR3 protein is CATSRADRGIVANVLTF. Here the CDR3 DNA reads TGTGCCACCAGCAGAGCGGACAGGGGAATAGTTGCCAACGTCCTGACTTTC.

V is TRBV10-2 and J is TRBJ2-3; 7 bases are shared with TRBD2. The trim removed 3 bases at V and 3 bases at J, leaving 12 bases unmatched. The V gene's germline CDR1 is WSHSY and CDR2 SAAADI. This CDR3 is built from 17 residues. CDR3 nucleotides: TGCGCCAGCAGTGATGGATCGGACGCGGGAGTGACAGATACGCAGTATTTT. This codes for CASSDGSDAGVTDTQYF.

The chain couples TRBV28 to TRBJ2-7, with TRBD1 matching over 8 bases. Trimming took 6 bases from V and 4 from J; bases not matched to a gene: 14. Per germline, CDR1 MDHEN and CDR2 SYDVKM. There are 16 residues in the CDR3. CDR3 sequence: CASRDLFWTGYYEQYF. In nucleotides, the CDR3 is TGTGCCAGCAGAGATCTCTTCTGGACAGGGTATTACGAGCAGTACTTC.

This chain connects TRBV29-1 to TRBJ1-2; 10 nucleotides agree with TRBD1. With V trimmed by 3 bases and J by 5 bases, 9 bases remained unmatched. This CDR3 is built from 15 residues. In germline, CDR1 is SQVTM, CDR2 ANQGSEA. CDR3 sequence (DNA): TGCAGCGTTGATAGTTCTGGGGACAGGGGATATGGCTACACCTTC. Its protein product is CSVDSSGDRGYGYTF. The variable domain in full, completed from reference TRBV29-1 and TRBJ1-2, reads SAVISQKPSRDICQRGTSLTIQCQVDSQVTMMFWYRQQPGQSLTLIATANQGSEATYESGFVIDKFPISRPNLTFSTLTVSNMSPEDSSIYLCSVDSSGDRGYGYTFGSGTRLTVV.

This clone appeared once. The CDR3 nucleotides are TGCAGCGTTGCTTGGGCCAGCGCCTACGAGCAGTACTTC. Its protein product is CSVAWASAYEQYF. This chain connects TRBV29-1 to TRBJ2-5, with no clear D. The tail of the sequence fits TRBJ2-7 better, so the J call may be wrong. Per germline, CDR1 SQVTM and CDR2 ANQGSEA. This CDR3 has 13 amino acids.

CDR3 sequence (DNA): TGTGCCAGCAGCTTAGCAGGGGTCGAGCAGTACTTC. This sequence encodes CASSLAGVEQYF. This chain uses TRBV11-2 with TRBJ2-7, with a possible D match to TRBD1 (6 bases). V lost 1 base and J 6 bases, leaving 7 bases between the germline ends. The germline gives CDR1 SGHAT, CDR2 FQNNGV. The CDR3 spans 12 residues.

The chain couples TRBV27 to TRBJ1-5; D unresolved. This CDR3 is built from 13 residues. V was pared by 1 base and J by 7 bases, with 8 bases between. CDR1 and CDR2 (germline): MNHEY, SMNVEV (reference sequence). CDR3 residues: CASSLWSGQPQHF. CDR3 nucleotides: TGTGCCAGCAGTTTATGGTCGGGACAGCCCCAGCATTTT.

The chain uses TRBV11-2 and TRBJ2-1; possible D gene TRBD1, 7 bases. The CDR3 runs to 12 residues. Between the trimmed V and J ends, which lost 4 bases and 8 bases, there was a span of 9 bases. Germline V CDR1 and CDR2: SGHAT, FQNNGV. DNA for the CDR3: TGTGCCAGCAGCTCCAGGGGGGATGAGCAGTTCTTC. Translation: CASSSRGDEQFF.

This sequence joins TRBV5-4 and TRBJ2-2; no clear D. This CDR3 is built from 12 residues. Germline V gene data show CDR1 as SGHNT and CDR2 as YYREEE (reference sequence). Deletions cut 3 bases from V and 7 bases from J, with 7 bases between. CDR3 protein: CASSYSGGELFF. CDR3 nucleotide sequence: TGTGCCAGCAGCTATTCGGGCGGGGAGCTGTTTTTT.

V usage is TRBV7-7 and J usage is TRBJ2-2; tentatively, D is TRBD1 (5 bases). Germline values: CDR1 SSHAT, CDR2 FNYEAQ (reference sequence). Trimming took 5 bases from V and 4 from J, leaving 20 bases between them. This CDR3 has 17 residues. The CDR3 loop reads CASSPQAKGSSTGELFF. The DNA of the CDR3 is TGTGCCAGCAGCCCCCAAGCGAAGGGGTCGAGCACCGGGGAGCTGTTTTTT.